This T cell receptor beta chain was found in a study of cytomegalovirus exposure and HLA in healthy donors. Study-wide findings and caveats: In a later analysis, DRB1 alleles had the most associated TCRs; HLA-C alleles the fewest. Published work reported that the classifier diagnosed cytomegalovirus status with high specificity and sensitivity.

Comments on this clone: Its specificity is not known.

Primers included in the PCR were 60 Vbeta and 13 Jbeta primers. Profiling relied on immunoSEQ multiplex PCR, and the TCRdb table lists in-frame clones only, not all of them. This sample has approximately 200,000 clones, with around 81% found just once. The sample was PBMCs. The clonotype was recovered from a woman younger than 30 in good health and CMV-seropositive.

The CDR3 loop reads CASSRGDRAGANVLTF. CDR3 coding DNA: TGTGCCAGTAGTAGGGGGGACAGGGCTGGGGCCAACGTCCTGACTTTC. The rearrangement links TRBV19 to TRBJ2-6; 9 bases match TRBD1. The V gene end was trimmed by 4 bases and the J gene end by 2 bases; junction bases not matched to a gene: 3. Germline V gene lookup returns CDR1 LNHDA and CDR2 SQIVND (reference sequence). The CDR3 has 16 residues.